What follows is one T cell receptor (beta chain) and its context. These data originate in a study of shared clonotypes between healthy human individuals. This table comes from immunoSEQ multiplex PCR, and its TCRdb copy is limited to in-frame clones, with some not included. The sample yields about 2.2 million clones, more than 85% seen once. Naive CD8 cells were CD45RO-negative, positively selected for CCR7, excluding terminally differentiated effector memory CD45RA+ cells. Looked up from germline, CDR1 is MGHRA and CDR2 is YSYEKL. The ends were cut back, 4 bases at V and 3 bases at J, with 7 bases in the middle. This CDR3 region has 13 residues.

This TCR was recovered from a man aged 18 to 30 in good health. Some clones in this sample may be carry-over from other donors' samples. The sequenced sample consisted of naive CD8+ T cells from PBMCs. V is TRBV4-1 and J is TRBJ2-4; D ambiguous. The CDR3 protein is CASSLGSKNIQYF. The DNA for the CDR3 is TGCGCCAGCAGCCTCGGCAGCAAAAACATTCAGTACTTC.